The entry that follows covers one T cell receptor (beta chain) sequence. Germline V gene lookup returns CDR1 MNHEY and CDR2 SVGAGI. This CDR3 contains 15 residues. V was clipped by 6 bases and J by 0 bases, with 15 bases between them. The method was immunoSEQ multiplex PCR; TCRdb's version includes in-frame clones alone and lacks a portion of them. The table lists about 140,000 clones, roughly 80% of them singletons, with 4% in the top ten. This sample is part of a study of blood T cell repertoires in COVID-19. The genes are TRBV6-5 and TRBJ2-7, with D perhaps matching TRBD1 (5 bases). The receptor was isolated from a woman aged 55-70 years with acute or convalescent COVID-19. The source material was peripheral blood. The CDR3 bases are TGTGCCAGCAGAGTCAGGGCCCTATCCTCCTACGAGCAGTACTTC. The encoded protein is CASRVRALSSYEQYF.